The 30 T cell receptor beta chains below were found in one sample sequenced in a study of T cells in Graves' hyperthyroidism and ophthalmopathy. Amplification of TCR beta CDR3 regions was performed using RNA transcripts as template. When the TCR CDR3 underwent first-round RT-PCR, the HTBI primer set was used. MiXCR, run by TCRdb on the multiplex PCR reads, gives a single entry per CDR3 protein. The sample carries a few hundred thousand distinct CDR3 sequences, 46% recorded once. Source material: peripheral blood or thyroid tissue (not recorded which). These receptors came from an adult woman with Graves' disease, either hyperthyroidism or ophthalmopathy (not recorded which).

The chain recombines TRBV6-6 with TRBJ1-3; TRBD1 might be the D (6 bases). From germline, CDR1 is MNHNY and CDR2 SVGAGI (reference sequence). The CDR3 spans 16 residues. Trimming cost V 5 bases and J 4 bases, with 18 bases left between them. The CDR3 reads CASSVGWGAEGNTIYF. The CDR3 nucleotides are TGTGCCAGCAGTGTGGGATGGGGGGCAGAAGGAAACACCATATATTTT.

This chain links TRBV12-3 or TRBV12-4 with TRBJ1-1; D is uncertain. The V and J ends lost 5 bases and 1 base respectively, with 17 bases between them. The CDR3 length is 16 residues. CDR3 in DNA: TGTGCCAGCAGTAGAGAGGCAGGTCCGAGGAACACTGAAGCTTTCTTT. Amino acids: CASSREAGPRNTEAFF.

Many counts were recorded for this clonotype. CDR3 nucleotide sequence: TGTGCCAGCAGCTCGGCAGCGAACGAGCAGTACTTC. Translating it yields CASSSAANEQYF. V and J are TRBV7-2 and TRBJ2-7; D is undetermined. Germline V gene data show CDR1 as SGHTA and CDR2 as FQGNSA. This CDR3 comprises 12 residues. Trimming cost V 4 bases and J 5 bases, with 9 bases left between them.

This clonotype was recorded at least ten times. CDR3 residues: CASSLQGARKGTEAFF. CDR3 bases: TGCGCCAGCAGCTTACAGGGGGCGCGGAAGGGAACTGAAGCTTTCTTT. The chain is built from TRBV5-1 and TRBJ1-1, with 9 bases identical to TRBD1. Germline V gene lookup returns CDR1 SGHRS and CDR2 YFSETQ. Losses at the gene ends were 2 bases for V and 5 bases for J; bases not matched to a gene: 10. The CDR3 contains 16 residues.

The table lists this clonotype with many counts. V is TRBV7-9 and J is TRBJ1-2; D perhaps matches TRBD1 (5 bases). Germline-derived CDR1 and CDR2 are SEHNR and FQNEAQ (reference sequence). The CDR3 covers 12 residues. The germline V and J ends were trimmed by 4 bases and 4 bases, with 7 bases remaining between them. For the CDR3, the DNA is TGTGCCAGCAGCTCCGGGGCCTATGGCTACACCTTC. Its translation: CASSSGAYGYTF.

This chain uses TRBV28 with TRBJ1-2; 7 bases align to TRBD1. V was clipped by 7 bases and J by 5 bases; unmatched bases: 7. Germline V CDR1 and CDR2: MDHEN, SYDVKM. The CDR3 has 13 residues. For the CDR3, the DNA is TGTGCCAGCACCTTGACAGGGACATATGGCTACACCTTC. Amino acids: CASTLTGTYGYTF.

The table lists this clonotype with many counts. The CDR3 reads CAISDVVDQPQHF. DNA for the CDR3: TGTGCCATCAGTGATGTTGTCGATCAGCCCCAGCATTTT. The V gene is TRBV10-3, the J gene TRBJ1-5; D is ambiguous. The CDR3 runs to 13 residues. V was pared by 3 bases and J by 5 bases, with 8 bases between. Germline CDR1 reads ENHRY; CDR2 reads SYGVKD.

The V gene is TRBV5-1, the J gene TRBJ1-5; 7 bases are shared with TRBD1. The CDR3 spans 17 residues. Germline assignment: CDR1 SGHRS and CDR2 YFSETQ. V trimming: 2 bases; J trimming: 7 bases; junction bases outside the gene matches: 15. The CDR3 sequence: CASSLAGPNRGRQPQHF. CDR3 bases: TGCGCCAGCAGCTTAGCGGGGCCCAACAGGGGACGACAGCCCCAGCATTTT.

The CDR3 loop reads CASSQRLNEQFF. The CDR3 DNA follows: TGTGCCAGCAGCCAGAGGTTAAATGAGCAGTTCTTC. The chain has TRBV7-2 and TRBJ2-1; D uncertain. The CDR3 loop spans 12 amino acids. Germline V gives CDR1 SGHTA, CDR2 FQGNSA. Trimming pared 5 bases from V and 7 bases from J, leaving 9 bases between. Using reference TRBV7-2 and TRBJ2-1 for the parts outside the CDR3, the full variable domain is GAGVSQSPSNKVTEKGKDVELRCDPISGHTALYWYRQSLGQGLEFLIYFQGNSAPDKSGLPSDRFSAERTGGSVSTLTIQRTQQEDSAVYLCASSQRLNEQFFGPGTRLTVL.

At least ten counts were recorded for this clonotype. The chain employs TRBV20-1 and TRBJ1-1; possible D gene TRBD1, 5 bases. Trimming pared 6 bases from V and 11 bases from J, leaving 22 bases between. From germline, CDR1 is DFQATT and CDR2 SNEGSKA (reference sequence). CDR3 length: 13 residues. The CDR3: CSAKPLRSGLAFF. The CDR3 DNA follows: TGCAGTGCCAAACCACTTAGGTCAGGGTTGGCTTTCTTT.

The rearrangement joins TRBV20-1 to TRBJ1-6, with D unresolved. CDR3 size: 14 residues. Looked up from germline, CDR1 is DFQATT and CDR2 is SNEGSKA (reference sequence). V was cut by 1 base and J by 10 bases, with 14 bases left in between. The CDR3 loop is CSARGYSGGSPLHF. The CDR3 bases are TGCAGTGCTAGAGGGTACTCCGGCGGGTCACCCCTCCACTTT.

The rearrangement joins TRBV10-2 to TRBJ1-1; TRBD1 matches 8 bases. V lost 7 bases to trimming and J lost 6 bases; unmatched junction nucleotides: 4. Germline CDR1 reads WSHSY; CDR2 reads SAAADI. This CDR3 has 12 amino acids. This CDR3 reads CASTLTGAEAFF. In DNA form, the CDR3 reads TGCGCCAGCACCTTGACAGGGGCTGAAGCTTTCTTT.

This clonotype came up many times. The chain links TRBV7-9 to TRBJ1-2; 8 positions agree with TRBD1. The CDR3 spans 16 residues. Germline V gene sequence: CDR1 SEHNR, CDR2 FQNEAQ (reference sequence). The V gene end was trimmed by 5 bases and the J gene end by 3 bases; junction bases not matched to a gene: 11. Written as DNA, the CDR3 is TGTGCCAGCAGCAAACAAAAGCAACAGGGGGACTATGGCTACACCTTC. Translation gives CASSKQKQQGDYGYTF.

This clonotype was observed at least ten times. The chain links TRBV5-1 to TRBJ1-5; D unclear. CDR1 and CDR2 from the germline V gene are SGHRS and YFSETQ. V lost 0 bases and J 1 base, leaving 8 bases between the germline ends. The CDR3 runs to 15 residues. CDR3 loop: CASSLGEGSNQPQHF. CDR3 sequence (DNA): TGCGCCAGCAGCTTGGGTGAAGGCAGCAATCAGCCCCAGCATTTT.

The genes are TRBV4-3 and TRBJ1-1; no definite D call. The CDR3 spans 14 residues. In germline, CDR1 is LGHNA, CDR2 YSLEER. V was shortened by 0 bases and J by 6 bases, with 11 bases between the two germline ends. This CDR3 reads CASSQENDPPEAFF. The CDR3, as DNA: TGCGCCAGCAGCCAAGAAAATGATCCCCCTGAAGCTTTCTTT.

The rearrangement links TRBV7-9 to TRBJ1-1; TRBD1 aligns across 7 bases. From germline, CDR1 is SEHNR and CDR2 FQNEAQ (reference sequence). This CDR3 has 17 residues. V was pared by 5 bases and J by 0 bases, with 12 bases of the junction left unmatched. CDR3 sequence reads: CASSPDRAWGLNTEAFF. The CDR3 DNA is TGTGCCAGCAGCCCCGACAGGGCTTGGGGCCTGAACACTGAAGCTTTCTTT.

The chain joins TRBV20-1 to TRBJ2-5; 11 nucleotides match TRBD2. After removal of 0 bases from V and 5 bases from J, the junction contained 5 bases not matched to a gene. This CDR3 comprises 15 residues. The germline V gene has CDR1 DFQATT and CDR2 SNEGSKA (reference sequence). The CDR3 sequence is CSARELAGEMETQYF. The CDR3 coding sequence is TGCAGTGCTAGAGAACTAGCGGGAGAGATGGAGACCCAGTACTTC.

This chain connects TRBV9 to TRBJ1-1; D is unresolved. Trimming took off 7 bases at V and 1 base at J, with 14 bases between the two ends. The CDR3 is 14 amino acids. Germline loops: CDR1 SGDLS, CDR2 YYNGEE. The CDR3 is CASLRNAPNTEAFF. DNA of the CDR3: TGTGCCAGCTTACGGAACGCTCCGAACACTGAAGCTTTCTTT. The variable domain in full, completed from reference TRBV9 and TRBJ1-1, reads DSGVTQTPKHLITATGQRVTLRCSPRSGDLSVYWYQQSLDQGLQFLIQYYNGEERAKGNILERFSAQQFPDLHSELNLSSLELGDSALYFCASLRNAPNTEAFFGQGTRLTVV.

V is TRBV10-3 and J is TRBJ1-2, with D possibly being TRBD1 (5 bases). V was shortened by 3 bases and J by 2 bases, with 7 bases between the two germline ends. CDR1 is ENHRY and CDR2 is SYGVKD in the germline V gene. The CDR3 loop spans 13 amino acids. For the CDR3, the DNA is TGTGCCATCAGTGACCGGGACAACTATGGCTACACCTTC. Its translation is CAISDRDNYGYTF.

This chain uses TRBV15 with TRBJ2-7; D is possibly TRBD2 (6 bases). There are 15 residues in the CDR3. The germline V gene has CDR1 LNHNV and CDR2 YYDKDF (reference sequence). V lost 5 bases, J lost 1 base, and 15 bases lay in between. The chain's CDR3 is CATSPAGSGSYEQYF. The CDR3 DNA reads TGTGCCACCAGCCCCGCAGGTAGCGGATCCTACGAGCAGTACTTC.

J is TRBJ2-7 and V is TRBV7-8; TRBD1 matches 8 bases. V was pared by 5 bases and J by 7 bases, with 13 bases of the junction left unmatched. CDR3 size: 15 residues. The germline CDR1 and CDR2 sequences are SGHVS and FQNEAQ. CDR3 sequence (DNA): TGTGCCAGCAGCCGGGGGCAGGGGGCATACAATGAGCAGTACTTC. Its translation is CASSRGQGAYNEQYF.

This clonotype was seen only once. This chain connects TRBV24-1 to TRBJ2-3; TRBD1 might be the D (5 bases). CDR3 length equals 12 residues. V lost 9 bases to trimming and J lost 4 bases, with 10 bases between them. Germline V lookup: CDR1 KGHDR, CDR2 SFDVKD. The CDR3 here is CATSQGADTQYF. The CDR3 nucleotides read TGTGCCACCTCCCAGGGTGCAGATACGCAGTATTTT.

This clonotype was found many times. V usage is TRBV5-1 and J usage is TRBJ2-7; a weak D match, TRBD2 (5 bases). This CDR3 region has 14 residues. Trimming cost V 4 bases and J 4 bases, with 15 bases left between them. Germline values: CDR1 SGHRS, CDR2 YFSETQ. In DNA, the CDR3 is TGCGCCAGCAGCCCACCGGGAAATCCTTACGAGCAGTACTTC. It specifies CASSPPGNPYEQYF.

Many counts were recorded for this clonotype. This chain connects TRBV5-1 to TRBJ2-7; D gene uncertain. CDR3 length equals 14 residues. The V gene lost 2 bases and the J gene lost 0 bases, with 9 bases spanning the gap. CDR1 and CDR2 from the germline V gene are SGHRS and YFSETQ. CDR3 amino acids: CASSLGDHSYEQYF. The CDR3 DNA reads TGCGCCAGCAGCTTAGGCGATCACTCCTACGAGCAGTACTTC.

A remark on this clonotype: This CDR3 is missing its conserved last phenylalanine or tryptophan, likely due to a read error. CDR3 sequence reads: CATSGNLLGATEAFL. CDR3 coding DNA: TGTGCCACCAGCGGTAACTTATTGGGGGCCACTGAAGCTTTCCTT. This chain joins TRBV15 and TRBJ1-1, with D possibly being TRBD1 (6 bases). The CDR3 consists of 15 residues. V was shortened by 5 bases and J by 4 bases, with 17 bases between the two germline ends. Germline V CDR1 and CDR2: LNHNV, YYDKDF (reference sequence).

This chain connects TRBV7-2 to TRBJ1-5; weak D call: TRBD1 (5 bases). The V end was cut by 7 bases, the J end by 4 bases, with 17 bases between. Per germline, CDR1 SGHTA and CDR2 FQGNSA. The CDR3 contains 15 residues. This chain's CDR3 is CASTEGPGGNQPQHF. Written as DNA, the CDR3 is TGTGCCAGCACCGAGGGTCCCGGGGGGAATCAGCCCCAGCATTTT.

This chain uses TRBV28 with TRBJ1-5, with D perhaps TRBD1 (5 bases). V dropped 1 base and J dropped 4 bases, with 8 bases sitting between them. Germline V gene lookup returns CDR1 MDHEN and CDR2 SYDVKM. The length of the CDR3 is 14 residues. CDR3 loop: CASSLLRGNQPQHF. CDR3 nucleotides: TGTGCCAGCAGTTTATTAAGGGGAAATCAGCCCCAGCATTTT.

V gene TRBV10-3 combines with J gene TRBJ2-7, with D possibly being TRBD1 or TRBD2 (7 bases each). Looked up from germline, CDR1 is ENHRY and CDR2 is SYGVKD. V lost 0 bases, J lost 7 bases, and 13 bases lay in between. The CDR3 spans 14 residues. The CDR3 region has the DNA TGTGCCATCAGTGAGTCGGGAGGGGGCAAAGAGCAGTACTTC. It yields the protein CAISESGGGKEQYF.

In regard to this clonotype: This may be a read error, as it is one base from a much larger clone. The final CDR3 position lacks the conserved phenylalanine or tryptophan, pointing to a likely read error. The chain carries TRBV12-3 or TRBV12-4 and TRBJ1-1; 7 positions match TRBD1. The CDR3 covers 13 residues. V was pared by 8 bases and J by 1 base, with 4 bases of the junction left unmatched. For the CDR3, the DNA is TGTGCCAGCGGTCGACAGGGGAACACTGAAGCTTTCCTT. Translated, it gives CASGRQGNTEAFL.

This chain links TRBV7-2 with TRBJ2-5; D might be TRBD1 (6 bases). Trimming left V 5 bases short and J 3 bases short, with 13 bases between. This CDR3 has 14 amino acids. Per the germline V gene, CDR1 is SGHTA and CDR2 is FQGNSA. The CDR3 reads CASSTGTLKETQYF. For the CDR3, the DNA is TGTGCCAGCAGCACTGGGACACTGAAAGAGACCCAGTACTTC.